This paragraph reports one TCR beta chain. Its specificity is not known. The CDR3 covers 15 residues. The germline V gene has CDR1 SGHVS and CDR2 FQNEAQ. V lost 6 bases, J lost 4 bases, and 7 bases stayed unmatched. Only in-frame clones appear in the TCRdb table, and some are missing; sequencing was by immunoSEQ multiplex PCR. The table records 30,000 or so clones, approximately 94% of them present only once. The sample belongs to a study of PD-1 blockade in classical Hodgkin lymphoma. Notes on the study in general: In newly diagnosed patients, baseline TCR diversity was reportedly below that of healthy donors. Although disease activity or prior therapy may be involved, causes of the repertoire differences remain undefined.

Time point in this sample: newly diagnosed, previously untreated cHL patient sample. Researchers used newly diagnosed, untreated classical Hodgkin lymphoma PBMCs for comparison. The specimen was peripheral blood mononuclear cells (PBMCs). The clonotype originates from a human donor with classical Hodgkin lymphoma. V gene TRBV7-8 combines with J gene TRBJ2-5; TRBD2 matches 11 bases. The CDR3 region is CASRNSGGAGETQYF. The CDR3 region has the DNA TGTGCCAGCAGAAATAGCGGGGGGGCCGGAGAGACCCAGTACTTC.